This TCR beta chain came from a study of blood T cell repertoires in COVID-19. About the research overall: Whether acute or convalescent, the COVID-19 samples came from the United States, Italy and Spain. T cells, B-cell-depleted T cells, or PBMCs supplied cDNA or gDNA.

V was cut by 4 bases and J by 6 bases, with 8 bases left in between. Germline assignment: CDR1 SGHTS and CDR2 YDEGEE. This CDR3 comprises 12 residues. Original processing methods: Estimated nucleated cell counts came from reference gene primer amplification. Generated by immunoSEQ multiplex PCR, the TCRdb table keeps only in-frame clones and is missing some. Clone size and the V and J calls come from that table; the DNA yielded D and trimming. The data show around 250,000 clones, less than 90% seen once. This sequence was found in a woman aged 40 to 50 who had recovered from COVID-19. The sequenced sample was peripheral blood. The rearrangement uses TRBV5-8 and TRBJ1-3, with D possibly being TRBD1 (5 bases). CDR3 nucleotides: TGTGCCAGCAGCCTGGGGCCAAACACCATATATTTT. Translating it yields CASSLGPNTIYF.